These 32 T cell receptor beta chains share one sample of origin, sequenced in a study of blood T cell repertoires in COVID-19 (dated by TCRdb to about 2020). Receptor amplification or capture employed the immunoSEQ multiplex PCR assay. TCRdb took over this immuneACCESS table, retaining in-frame rearrangements with V and J assigned. Such tables are incomplete; in checked studies, under half of the missing clones stem from an unresolved V gene, and the remainder is unexplained. The sample has over 75,000 clones on record, about 84% of them singletons. The ten largest clonotypes hold under 30% of the sample. Sequencing was carried out using peripheral blood. Every receptor here comes from a human donor in a cohort sampled during active COVID-19.

The chain uses TRBV7-9 and TRBJ1-5, with D unresolved. This CDR3 comprises 12 residues. Germline CDR1 reads SEHNR; CDR2 reads FQNEAQ (reference sequence). The V end was cut by 3 bases, the J end by 7 bases, with 7 bases between. This CDR3 reads CASSFSAQPQHF. CDR3 nucleotide sequence: TGTGCCAGCAGCTTTAGTGCCCAGCCCCAGCATTTT. The variable domain in full, completed from reference TRBV7-9 and TRBJ1-5, reads DTGVSQNPRHKITKRGQNVTFRCDPISEHNRLYWYRQTLGQGPEFLTYFQNEAQLEKSRLLSDRFSAERPKGSFSTLEIQRTEQGDSAMYLCASSFSAQPQHFGDGTRLSIL.

The chain is built from TRBV19 and TRBJ2-1; TRBD1 is a possible D gene (6 bases). V lost 1 base, J lost 9 bases, and 10 bases lay in between. There are 13 residues in the CDR3. The germline CDR1 and CDR2 sequences are LNHDA and SQIVND (reference sequence). CDR3 nucleotides: TGTGCCAGTAGTATAGCGGCAGGGGCTGAGCAGTTCTTC. Encoded protein: CASSIAAGAEQFF.

Written as DNA, the CDR3 is TGTGCCAGCAGCTTGATACCGGGGGTTGGACAGGCGAGCACAGATACGCAGTATTTT. It yields the protein CASSLIPGVGQASTDTQYF. The chain is built from TRBV5-5 and TRBJ2-3, with D perhaps TRBD1 (7 bases). Trimming left V 1 base short and J 0 bases short, with 21 bases between. In germline, CDR1 is SGHKS, CDR2 YYEKEE (reference sequence). The CDR3 spans 19 residues. Supplemented by reference TRBV5-5 and TRBJ2-3, the full variable domain reads DAGVTQSPTHLIKTRGQQVTLRCSPISGHKSVSWYQQVLGQGPQFIFQYYEKEERGRGNFPDRFSARQFPNYSSELNVNALLLGDSALYLCASSLIPGVGQASTDTQYFGPGTRLTVL.

This clone has just one count. The gene calls are TRBV4-3 and TRBJ1-1, with D perhaps matching TRBD1 (6 bases). CDR3 length: 15 amino acids. Germline V CDR1 and CDR2: LGHNA, YSLEER. Trimming left V 0 bases short and J 9 bases short, with 17 bases between. The CDR3 reads CASSQDGDRDMKAFF. The CDR3 region has the DNA TGCGCCAGCAGCCAAGATGGTGACCGGGACATGAAAGCTTTCTTT.

The chain couples TRBV4-1 to TRBJ2-1; D not certain. V was pared by 4 bases and J by 9 bases, with 13 bases between. The CDR3 runs 13 residues. Germline CDR1 MGHRA, CDR2 YSYEKL. The CDR3 is CASSLLKSGEQFF. Here the CDR3 DNA reads TGCGCCAGCAGCCTACTGAAGAGTGGTGAGCAGTTCTTC.

On this clone: An end of the junction differs from the germline gene, which may be a read error. The rearrangement joins TRBV7-3 to TRBJ1-1; no clear D gene. The CDR3 has 13 amino acids. Germline V gives CDR1 SGHTA, CDR2 FQGTGA. The CDR3: CASSSSWTVTPTF. In DNA form, the CDR3 reads TGTGCCAGCAGCTCTAGCTGGACCGTCACCCCGACGTTT.

J is TRBJ2-2 and V is TRBV20-1; 9 bases align to TRBD2. This CDR3 has 14 amino acids. The V gene end was trimmed by 6 bases and the J gene end by 4 bases; junction bases not matched to a gene: 6. CDR1 and CDR2 (germline): DFQATT, SNEGSKA (reference sequence). The CDR3 reads CSASLAGTTGELFF. The DNA for the CDR3 is TGCAGTGCGAGTCTAGCGGGGACCACCGGGGAGCTGTTTTTT.

The CDR3 protein is CASSVAVAGIADTQYF. Here the CDR3 DNA reads TGTGCCAGCAGCGTAGCGGTAGCGGGTATCGCAGATACGCAGTATTTT. The rearrangement links TRBV9 to TRBJ2-3, with 7 bases identical to TRBD2. The CDR3 runs 16 residues. Germline V CDR1 and CDR2: SGDLS, YYNGEE. The ends lost 0 bases at V and 4 bases at J; junction bases unmatched: 8.

This clone was counted once. The chain has TRBV19 and TRBJ1-2, with 9 bases lining up with TRBD1. V lost 4 bases and J lost 5; bases outside the gene matches: 11. Germline V gene data show CDR1 as LNHDA and CDR2 as SQIVND (reference sequence). The CDR3 spans 16 residues. The CDR3 is CASSNPYRGQSYGYTF. The CDR3 DNA is TGTGCCAGTAGTAACCCATACAGGGGGCAGAGTTATGGCTACACCTTC.

The V call is TRBV11-3, the J call TRBJ1-4; D not resolved. Germline V CDR1 and CDR2: SGHNT, YENEEA. Deletions cut 5 bases from V and 2 bases from J, with 12 bases between. The CDR3 has 15 amino acids. CDR3 sequence (DNA): TGTGCCAGCAGCCCCGCCCAAGAGACTAATGAAAAACTGTTTTTT. This translates into CASSPAQETNEKLFF.

This rearrangement joins TRBV29-1 to TRBJ2-7; D is uncertain. Germline-derived CDR1 and CDR2 are SQVTM and ANQGSEA. This CDR3 is 11 amino acids long. V was cut by 5 bases and J by 0 bases, with 5 bases left in between. CDR3 DNA: TGCAGCGTTTTCAGCTCCTACGAGCAGTACTTC. Its translation: CSVFSSYEQYF.

The chain combines TRBV5-1 with TRBJ2-7; no firm D call. Germline V gene lookup returns CDR1 SGHRS and CDR2 YFSETQ. The V and J ends lost 0 bases and 2 bases respectively, with 6 bases between them. The CDR3 is 13 amino acids. CDR3 region: CASSLDSPYEQYF. The CDR3 region has the DNA TGCGCCAGCAGCTTGGACAGCCCCTACGAGCAGTACTTC.

Here the CDR3 reads CASSQEWGDSNTEAFF. CDR3 in DNA: TGCGCCAGCAGCCAAGAGTGGGGCGACAGTAACACTGAAGCTTTCTTT. The rearrangement links TRBV4-1 to TRBJ1-1, with D tentatively TRBD1 (5 bases). Germline CDR1 reads MGHRA; CDR2 reads YSYEKL. The CDR3 sequence is 16 residues long. V gave up 0 bases and J gave up 2 bases, with 13 bases separating them.

The J gene is TRBJ2-7, the V gene TRBV29-1; D perhaps matches TRBD2 (6 bases). CDR1 is SQVTM and CDR2 is ANQGSEA in the germline V gene. V dropped 4 bases and J dropped 0 bases, with 13 bases sitting between them. CDR3 length: 14 amino acids. CDR3 region: CSVGGDGGSYEQYF. CDR3 DNA sequence: TGCAGCGTTGGGGGGGACGGGGGCTCCTACGAGCAGTACTTC.

This chain joins TRBV20-1 and TRBJ2-5; D remains ambiguous. The germline V gene encodes CDR1 DFQATT and CDR2 SNEGSKA (reference sequence). Trimming cost V 3 bases and J 1 base, with 9 bases left between them. CDR3 length: 13 residues. In DNA form, the CDR3 reads TGCAGTGCTAGTCAAGCAGGCCAAGAGACCCAGTACTTC. Translating it yields CSASQAGQETQYF.

The chain recombines TRBV9 with TRBJ2-5, with 8 bases matching TRBD1. This CDR3 contains 15 residues. CDR1 SGDLS and CDR2 YYNGEE come from the germline V gene. V lost 3 bases, J lost 5 bases, and 9 bases stayed unmatched. CDR3 sequence reads: CASSGQGTGEETQYF. The CDR3 DNA reads TGTGCCAGCAGCGGACAGGGGACGGGAGAGGAGACCCAGTACTTC.

The chain links TRBV6-6 to TRBJ1-2; 7 bases fit TRBD1. The V gene's germline CDR1 is MNHNY and CDR2 SVGAGI (reference sequence). CDR3 size: 13 residues. The J segment lost 6 bases and the V segment lost 6 bases, leaving 7 bases of the junction unmatched. CDR3 protein: CASRSTGVHGYTF. CDR3 DNA sequence: TGTGCCAGCAGATCCACAGGGGTACATGGCTACACCTTC.

This clone has a single count. The rearrangement links TRBV7-8 to TRBJ1-1; 10 nucleotides match TRBD1. CDR1 is SGHVS, CDR2 FQNEAQ, per germline. J was trimmed by 8 bases and V by 3 bases; bases with no gene match: 6. The CDR3 contains 14 residues. CDR3 in DNA: TGTGCCAGCAGCTTGACAGGGGGCTTTTTGGAAGCTTTCTTT. This gives the protein CASSLTGGFLEAFF.

The chain combines TRBV28 with TRBJ2-7; a possible D gene is TRBD2 (5 bases). Trimming shortened V by 8 bases and J by 0 bases, and 20 bases separated the two germline ends. Germline loops: CDR1 MDHEN, CDR2 SYDVKM. CDR3 length: 16 amino acids. This chain's CDR3 is CASSDPAAKSSYEQYF. DNA for the CDR3: TGTGCCAGCTCCGACCCAGCGGCAAAGAGCTCCTACGAGCAGTACTTC.

The chain joins TRBV6-5 to TRBJ2-1; TRBD2 is a possible D gene (6 bases). Trimming shortened V by 8 bases and J by 10 bases, and 18 bases separated the two germline ends. Germline CDR1 is MNHEY and CDR2 is SVGAGI. This CDR3 is built from 13 residues. CDR3 in DNA: TGTGCCAGCGGAGCCTGGAACGCGGGAGAGCAGTTCTTC. Protein product: CASGAWNAGEQFF.

Only one count was recorded for this clone. The CDR3 bases are TGTGCCAGTAGAATGACAGGGATCATTCAGCCCCAGCATTTT. Translating gives CASRMTGIIQPQHF. This chain links TRBV19 with TRBJ1-5; the match to TRBD1 covers 7 bases. The junction had 8 bases not matched to a gene; V was cut back by 6 bases and J by 6 bases. The CDR3 has 14 amino acids. Germline values: CDR1 LNHDA, CDR2 SQIVND (reference sequence).

The DNA for the CDR3 is TGTGCCAGCAGTTGGACTAGCGGTAGCACAGATACGCAGTATTTT. Its translation is CASSWTSGSTDTQYF. This chain connects TRBV13 to TRBJ2-3; 10 bases fit TRBD2. The CDR3 is 15 amino acids. Trimming cost V 6 bases and J 0 bases; bases outside gene matches: 3. Germline CDR1 PRHDT, CDR2 FYEKMQ (reference sequence).

J is TRBJ2-3 and V is TRBV5-6, with D unresolved. Germline CDR1 reads SGHDT; CDR2 reads YYEEEE. The CDR3 spans 12 residues. The V gene lost 5 bases and the J gene lost 5 bases, with 9 bases spanning the gap. The CDR3 loop reads CASRYSLDTQYF. The CDR3, as DNA: TGTGCCAGCAGATACAGTTTAGATACGCAGTATTTT.

The table lists this clone with a count of one. The chain uses TRBV9 and TRBJ2-1; 10 nucleotides align to TRBD2. This CDR3 contains 16 residues. With V trimmed by 0 bases and J by 7 bases, 7 bases remained unmatched. CDR1 is SGDLS, CDR2 YYNGEE, per germline. The CDR3 sequence is CASSVEERGGLNEQFF. CDR3 sequence (DNA): TGTGCCAGCAGCGTAGAGGAGCGGGGGGGCCTTAATGAGCAGTTCTTC.

The chain combines TRBV19 with TRBJ1-2; maybe TRBD1 (5 bases). From germline, CDR1 is LNHDA and CDR2 SQIVND (reference sequence). The CDR3 has 11 residues. Between the trimmed V and J ends, which lost 5 bases and 8 bases, there was a span of 9 bases. CDR3 in amino acids: CASSLNRGYTF. The CDR3 region has the DNA TGTGCCAGTAGTCTTAACAGGGGCTACACCTTC.

The chain is built from TRBV7-2 and TRBJ2-3, with 7 bases fitting TRBD1. The CDR3 is made up of 15 amino acids. Germline V lookup: CDR1 SGHTA, CDR2 FQGNSA. The V segment lost 2 bases and the J segment 3 bases; nucleotides outside the gene matches: 5. The CDR3 is CASSLQTGWTDTQYF. In nucleotides, the CDR3 is TGTGCCAGCAGCTTACAGACAGGGTGGACAGATACGCAGTATTTT. Full variable domain (missing parts from reference TRBV7-2 and TRBJ2-3): GAGVSQSPSNKVTEKGKDVELRCDPISGHTALYWYRQSLGQGLEFLIYFQGNSAPDKSGLPSDRFSAERTGGSVSTLTIQRTQQEDSAVYLCASSLQTGWTDTQYFGPGTRLTVL.

V gene TRBV24-1 combines with J gene TRBJ2-3; TRBD1 agrees at 9 bases. With 3 bases clipped from V and 2 bases from J, the junction kept 8 bases outside the gene matches. The CDR3 is 17 residues long. In germline, CDR1 is KGHDR, CDR2 SFDVKD. The CDR3 DNA sequence: TGTGCCACCAGTGATCGGCCAGGACAGGGGAACACAGATACGCAGTATTTT. Translated: CATSDRPGQGNTDTQYF.

The count of this clone is one. The CDR3: CASSGDSQGYTF. The CDR3 coding sequence is TGTGCCAGCAGCGGGGACTCTCAGGGCTACACCTTC. The genes are TRBV2 and TRBJ1-2; weak D call: TRBD1 (5 bases). The germline CDR1 and CDR2 sequences are SNHLY and FYNNEI. Deletions cut 6 bases from V and 8 bases from J, with 13 bases between. This CDR3 spans 12 amino acids.

This chain connects TRBV6-2 or TRBV6-3 to TRBJ2-7; 9 bases line up with TRBD2. The length of the CDR3 is 16 residues. V was clipped by 0 bases and J by 4 bases; unmatched bases: 7. Germline CDR1 is MNHEY and CDR2 is SVGEGT. CDR3 coding DNA: TGTGCCAGCAGTTACTCGCCTAGCGGGGACAGATACGAGCAGTACTTC. This sequence encodes CASSYSPSGDRYEQYF.

The V call is TRBV7-6, the J call TRBJ2-7; 7 bases align to TRBD1. Germline V lookup: CDR1 SGHVS, CDR2 FNYEAQ. V shed 5 bases, J shed 2 bases, and the junction held 9 bases outside the gene matches. There are 15 residues in the CDR3. Here the CDR3 DNA reads TGTGCCAGCAGCGAGATACAGGGGATGGCCTACGAGCAGTACTTC. Translating gives CASSEIQGMAYEQYF.

This clone appeared a single time. The chain uses TRBV7-9 and TRBJ1-2; 9 bases line up with TRBD1. Germline assignment: CDR1 SEHNR and CDR2 FQNEAQ (reference sequence). The CDR3 contains 16 residues. V lost 4 bases, J lost 5 bases, and 11 bases stayed unmatched. This CDR3 reads CASSSARTGVGYGYTF. DNA of the CDR3: TGTGCCAGCAGCTCCGCCCGGACAGGGGTGGGGTATGGCTACACCTTC.

This chain connects TRBV29-1 to TRBJ2-1, with 8 bases fitting TRBD1. V dropped 4 bases and J dropped 7; count of bases not matched to a gene: 3. The CDR3 consists of 12 residues. Germline assignment: CDR1 SQVTM and CDR2 ANQGSEA. The CDR3 protein is CSVGDRTNEQFF. The CDR3 DNA follows: TGCAGCGTTGGGGACAGGACGAATGAGCAGTTCTTC.